The TCR beta chain under discussion was sequenced for a study of blood T cell repertoires in COVID-19. The table came from immunoSEQ multiplex PCR; TCRdb's copy has only in-frame clones and leaves some out. Of tens of thousands of clones listed, roughly nine tenths are singletons. The V and J ends lost 1 base and 5 bases respectively, with 12 bases between them. This CDR3 has 15 amino acids. Germline loops: CDR1 LGHNA, CDR2 YSLEER. The chain is built from TRBV4-3 and TRBJ2-1; D possibly corresponds to TRBD2 (6 bases). The sequence came from a woman aged 55 to 70 with COVID-19, enrolled during active disease. Sequencing input: peripheral blood. The CDR3 nucleotides are TGCGCCAGCAGCCAAGGGAGCGGGTTCGACAATGAGCAGTTCTTC. It codes for CASSQGSGFDNEQFF.